This TCR beta chain was captured in a study of immune characterization of retroperitoneal liposarcoma. This clonotype was observed a handful of times. TCRdb itself ran the PCR reads through MiXCR, one entry per CDR3 protein. The repertoire has about 8,000 distinct CDR3 sequences, more than 35% of them found once; the top ten carry more than 9%. V was cut by 5 bases and J by 3 bases, with 15 bases left in between. The V gene's germline CDR1 is MNHNS and CDR2 SASEGT. The CDR3 is made up of 15 amino acids. The origin of this receptor is a male donor with retroperitoneal liposarcoma. The specimen sequenced was tumor tissue. The chain employs TRBV6-1 and TRBJ2-3, with D tentatively TRBD1 or TRBD2 (5 bases each). As DNA, the CDR3 is TGTGCCAGCAGTCGAACGAACTGGGGGACAGATACGCAGTATTTT. Residues: CASSRTNWGTDTQYF.